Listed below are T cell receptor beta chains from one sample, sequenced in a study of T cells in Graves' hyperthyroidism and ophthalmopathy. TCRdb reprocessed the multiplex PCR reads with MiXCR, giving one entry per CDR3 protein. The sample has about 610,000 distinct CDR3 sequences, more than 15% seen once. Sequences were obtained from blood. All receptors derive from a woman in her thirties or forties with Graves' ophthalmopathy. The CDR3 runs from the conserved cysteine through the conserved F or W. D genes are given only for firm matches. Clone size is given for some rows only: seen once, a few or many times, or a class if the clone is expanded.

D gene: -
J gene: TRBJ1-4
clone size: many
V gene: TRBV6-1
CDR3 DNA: TGTGCCAGCAGCCTACAGGGATCGAATGAAAAACTGTTTTTT
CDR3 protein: CASSLQGSNEKLFF

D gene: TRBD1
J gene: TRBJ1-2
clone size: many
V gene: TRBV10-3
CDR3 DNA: TGTGCCATCTCTACAGGGGCCTCCTATGGCTACACCTTC
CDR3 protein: CAISTGASYGYTF

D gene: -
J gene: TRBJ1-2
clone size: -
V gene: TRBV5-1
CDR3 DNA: TGCGCCAGCAGCTATGACAGTATAACCTATGGCTACACCTTC
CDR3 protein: CASSYDSITYGYTF

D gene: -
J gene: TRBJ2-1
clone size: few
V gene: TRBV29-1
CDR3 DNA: TGCAGCGGTCGTTCTGGCGCAGATTACAATGAGCAGTTCTTC
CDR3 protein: CSGRSGADYNEQFF

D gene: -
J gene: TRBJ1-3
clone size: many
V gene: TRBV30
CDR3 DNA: TGTGCCTGGAGCGGTCCCGGGACGAAAGGAAACACCATATATTTT
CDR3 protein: CAWSGPGTKGNTIYF

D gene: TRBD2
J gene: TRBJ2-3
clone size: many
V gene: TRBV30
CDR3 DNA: TGTGCCTGGATCCGAGGGACTAGCGGGACCACAGATACGCAGTATTTT
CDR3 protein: CAWIRGTSGTTDTQYF

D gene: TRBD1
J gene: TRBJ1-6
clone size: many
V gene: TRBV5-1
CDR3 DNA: TGCGCCAGCAGGGGGACAGGGGGTTCACCCCTCCACTTT
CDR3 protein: CASRGTGGSPLHF

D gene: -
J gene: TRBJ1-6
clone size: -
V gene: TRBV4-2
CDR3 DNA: TGTGCCAGCAGCCAAGTGGTCAGAAATTCACCCCTCCACTTT
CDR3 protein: CASSQVVRNSPLHF

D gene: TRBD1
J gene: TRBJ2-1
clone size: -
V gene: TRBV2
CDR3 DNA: TGTGCCAGCAGTGAAATACCGGGACAGGGCAATGAGCAGTTCTTC
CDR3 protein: CASSEIPGQGNEQFF

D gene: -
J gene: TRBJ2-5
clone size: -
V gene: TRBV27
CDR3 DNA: TGTGCCAGCAGTTCGGGACCCTATAGGGGAGAGACCCAGTACTTC
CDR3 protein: CASSSGPYRGETQYF

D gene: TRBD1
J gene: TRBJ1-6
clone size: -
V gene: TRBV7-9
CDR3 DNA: TGTGCCAGCAGCCGGAGTGACAGGGGGCGTTCACCCCTCCACTTT
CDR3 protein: CASSRSDRGRSPLHF

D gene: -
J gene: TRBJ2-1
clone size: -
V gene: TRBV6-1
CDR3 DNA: TGTGCCAGCAGGCAGGGCTTCTACAATGAGCAGTTCTTC
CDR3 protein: CASRQGFYNEQFF

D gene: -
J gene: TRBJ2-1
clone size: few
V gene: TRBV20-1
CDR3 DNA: TGCAGTGCTAGGAACCCAGGACGACGTTCTAAAGGGACTGATGAGCAGTTCTTC
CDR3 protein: CSARNPGRRSKGTDEQFF

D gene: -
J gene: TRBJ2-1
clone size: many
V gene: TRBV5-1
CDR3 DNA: TGCGCCAGCAGCTTGGTGGTCGGAGGAGAGCAGTTCTTC
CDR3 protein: CASSLVVGGEQFF

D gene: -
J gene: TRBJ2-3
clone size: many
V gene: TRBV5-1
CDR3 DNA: TGCGCCAGCAGCCGGACCCCCACAGATACGCAGTATTTT
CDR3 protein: CASSRTPTDTQYF

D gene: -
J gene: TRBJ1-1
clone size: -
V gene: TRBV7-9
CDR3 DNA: TGTGCCAGCAGCCAGGCGGGGATCGCACTCGAAGCTTTCTTT
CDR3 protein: CASSQAGIALEAFF

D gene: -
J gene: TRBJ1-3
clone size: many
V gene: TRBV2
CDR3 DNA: TGTGCCAGCAGTGAAGTGGACATACTCTCTGGAAACACCATATATTTT
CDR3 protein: CASSEVDILSGNTIYF

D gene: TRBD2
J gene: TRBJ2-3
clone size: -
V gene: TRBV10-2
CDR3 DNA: TGCGCCAGCAGTGCTCAGGGGACTAGTAGGACAGATACGCAGTATTTT
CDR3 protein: CASSAQGTSRTDTQYF

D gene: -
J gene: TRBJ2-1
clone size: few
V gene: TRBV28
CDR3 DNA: TGTGCCAGCAGATTGGGAATAAACGAGCAGTTCTTC
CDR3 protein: CASRLGINEQFF

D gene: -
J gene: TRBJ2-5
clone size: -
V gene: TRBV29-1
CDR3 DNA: TGCAGCGTTGGATTAGGGGAGGAGACCCAGTACTTC
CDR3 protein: CSVGLGEETQYF

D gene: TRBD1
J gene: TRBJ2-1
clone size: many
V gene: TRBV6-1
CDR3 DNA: TGTGCCAGCAGTGCGGGCGACAGGGGCTTCAACAATGAGCAGTTCTTC
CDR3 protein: CASSAGDRGFNNEQFF

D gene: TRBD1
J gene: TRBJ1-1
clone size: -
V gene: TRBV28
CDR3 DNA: TGTGCCAGCAGCCGATGGGACAGGGGGCGCGGGAACACTGAAGCTTTCTTT
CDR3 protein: CASSRWDRGRGNTEAFF

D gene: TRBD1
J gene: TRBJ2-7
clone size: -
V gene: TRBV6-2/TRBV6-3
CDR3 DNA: TGTGCCAGCAGTCCCCCGGGACAGGGCGTCTCCTACGAGCAGTACTTC
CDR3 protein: CASSPPGQGVSYEQYF

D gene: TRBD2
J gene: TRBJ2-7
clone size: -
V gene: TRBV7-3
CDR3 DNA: TGTGCCAGCAGCTTTGCGGGACTAGCGGTAAATGAGCAGTACTTC
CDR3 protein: CASSFAGLAVNEQYF

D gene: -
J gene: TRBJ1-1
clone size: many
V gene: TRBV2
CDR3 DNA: TGTGCCAGCAGGCCTACTATTATGAACACTGAAGCTTTCTTT
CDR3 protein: CASRPTIMNTEAFF

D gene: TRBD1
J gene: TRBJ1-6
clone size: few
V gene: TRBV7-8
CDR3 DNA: TGTGCCAGCAGCACCCACAGGGGGCTTGATTCACCCCTCCACTTT
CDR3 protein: CASSTHRGLDSPLHF

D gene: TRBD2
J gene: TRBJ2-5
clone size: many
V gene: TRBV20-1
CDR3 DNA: TGCAGTGCGGGCGAGACTAGCGGGGGGGCCAGGAAGACCCAGTACTTC
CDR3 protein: CSAGETSGGARKTQYF

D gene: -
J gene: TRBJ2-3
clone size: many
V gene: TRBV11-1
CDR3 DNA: TGTGCCAGCAGCTTAGGATCTCAGGGGGGGGATACGCAGTATTTT
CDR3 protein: CASSLGSQGGDTQYF

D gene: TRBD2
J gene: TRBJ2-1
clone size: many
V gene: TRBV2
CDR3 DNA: TGTGCCAGCTCACGACTAGCGGTCAACAATGAGCAGTTCTTC
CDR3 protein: CASSRLAVNNEQFF

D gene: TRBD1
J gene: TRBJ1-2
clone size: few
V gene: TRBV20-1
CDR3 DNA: TGCAGTGCTAGGGCCGGGACAGGATTTTCCTATGGCTACACCTTC
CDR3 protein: CSARAGTGFSYGYTF

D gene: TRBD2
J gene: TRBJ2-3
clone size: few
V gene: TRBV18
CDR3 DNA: TGTGCCAGCTCAGCCGGGACTAGCGGTCGCACAGATACGCAGTATTTT
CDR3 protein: CASSAGTSGRTDTQYF

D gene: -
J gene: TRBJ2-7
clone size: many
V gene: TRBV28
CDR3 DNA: TGTGCCAGCTACAGGGTTTCGCCCTACGAGCAGTACTTC
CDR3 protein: CASYRVSPYEQYF

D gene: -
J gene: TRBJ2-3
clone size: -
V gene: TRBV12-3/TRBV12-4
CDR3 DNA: TGTGCCAGCCTTATGCAAAGCACAGATACGCAGTATTTT
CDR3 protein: CASLMQSTDTQYF

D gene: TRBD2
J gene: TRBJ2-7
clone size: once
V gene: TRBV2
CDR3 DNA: TGTGCCAGCTCGGGGGGTTTTGGCGAGCAGTACTTC
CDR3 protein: CASSGGFGEQYF

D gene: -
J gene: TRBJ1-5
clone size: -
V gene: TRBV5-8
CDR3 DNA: TGTGCCAGCAGTACGGCAGGGTTTGGTTATAGCAATCAGCCCCAGCATTTT
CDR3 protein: CASSTAGFGYSNQPQHF

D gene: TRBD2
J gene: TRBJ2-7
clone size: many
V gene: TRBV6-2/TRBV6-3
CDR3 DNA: TGTGCCAGCAGCACTAGCGGGACACCTGGCGAGCAGTACTTC
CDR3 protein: CASSTSGTPGEQYF

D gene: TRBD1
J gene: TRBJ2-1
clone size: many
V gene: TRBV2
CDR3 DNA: TGTGCCAGCTACAGGGGCTTCTACAATGAGCAGTTCTTC
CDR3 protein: CASYRGFYNEQFF

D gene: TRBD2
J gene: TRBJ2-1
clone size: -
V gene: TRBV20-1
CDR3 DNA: TGCAGTGCTATCATAGCGGGGGGGCCTAATGAGCAGTTCTTC
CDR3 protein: CSAIIAGGPNEQFF

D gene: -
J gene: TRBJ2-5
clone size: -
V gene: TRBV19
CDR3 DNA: TGTGCCAGTAGTCCCTGGGCAGGGGCAGGGTGGGAGACCCAGTACTTC
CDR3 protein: CASSPWAGAGWETQYF

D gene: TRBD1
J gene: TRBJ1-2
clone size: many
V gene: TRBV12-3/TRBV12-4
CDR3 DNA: TGTGCCAGCACCCCGAACAGGGGGCTTAGTGGCTACACCTTC
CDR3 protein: CASTPNRGLSGYTF

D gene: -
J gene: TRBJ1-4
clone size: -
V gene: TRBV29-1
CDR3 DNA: TGCAGCGTGGAGGACGAGGGTGAAAAACTGTTTTTT
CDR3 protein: CSVEDEGEKLFF

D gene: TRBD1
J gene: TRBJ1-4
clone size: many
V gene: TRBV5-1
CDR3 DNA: TGCGCCAGCAGGTTGACAGGGGGAAGTGAAAAACTGTTTTTT
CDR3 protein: CASRLTGGSEKLFF

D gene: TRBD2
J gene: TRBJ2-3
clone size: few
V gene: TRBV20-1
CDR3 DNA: TGCAGTGCTAGGCGGGTGGGGACTATTCGCACAGATACGCAGTATTTT
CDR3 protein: CSARRVGTIRTDTQYF

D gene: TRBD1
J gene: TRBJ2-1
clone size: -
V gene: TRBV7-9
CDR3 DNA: TGTGCCAGCAGCCTCGGGACAGGGGGCTACTACAATGAGCAGTTCTTC
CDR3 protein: CASSLGTGGYYNEQFF

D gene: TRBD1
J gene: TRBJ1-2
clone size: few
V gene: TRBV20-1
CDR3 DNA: TGCAGTGCTAGTCGTGGGGTTCGGACAGGAGGTGGAGGCTACACCTTC
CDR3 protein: CSASRGVRTGGGGYTF

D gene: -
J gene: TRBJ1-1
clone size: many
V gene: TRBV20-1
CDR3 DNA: TGCAGTGCTAGAGATTCCCCCCGGACCAAATTGAACACTGAAGCTTTCTTT
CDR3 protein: CSARDSPRTKLNTEAFF

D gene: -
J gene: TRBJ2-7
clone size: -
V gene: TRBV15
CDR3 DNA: TGTGCCACCAGCAGAGATAGGACAGCTTCCTACGAGCAGTACTTC
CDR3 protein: CATSRDRTASYEQYF

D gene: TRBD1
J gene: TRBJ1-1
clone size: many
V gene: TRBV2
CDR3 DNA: TGTGCCAGCAGTGAAGGACAGGGGGTGAACACTGAAGCTTTCTTT
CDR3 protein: CASSEGQGVNTEAFF

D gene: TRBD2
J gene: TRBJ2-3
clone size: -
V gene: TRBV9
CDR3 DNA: TGTGCCAGCAGCGTGGGGGGGGCGGGGGGCCCAAAGCCCACAGATACGCAGTATTTT
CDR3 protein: CASSVGGAGGPKPTDTQYF

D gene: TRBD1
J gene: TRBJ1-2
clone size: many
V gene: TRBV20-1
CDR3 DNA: TGCAGTGCTCAGGATACAGGGGACTACTATGGCTACACCTTC
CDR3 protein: CSAQDTGDYYGYTF

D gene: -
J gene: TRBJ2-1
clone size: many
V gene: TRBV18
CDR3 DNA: TGTGCCAGCTCCCGAAGTTACAATGAGCAGTTCTTC
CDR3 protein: CASSRSYNEQFF

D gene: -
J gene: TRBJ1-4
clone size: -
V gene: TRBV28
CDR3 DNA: TGTGCCAGCAGGGGGGCTAATGAAAAACTGTTTTTT
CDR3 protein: CASRGANEKLFF

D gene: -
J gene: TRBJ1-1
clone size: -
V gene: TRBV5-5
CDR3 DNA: TGTGCCAGCGGGTCGTACACTGAAGCTTTCTTT
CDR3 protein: CASGSYTEAFF

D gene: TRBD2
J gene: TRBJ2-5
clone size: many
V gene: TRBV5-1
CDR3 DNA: TGCGCCAGCAGCCCTCACCCGGGACTAGACGAGACCCAGTACTTC
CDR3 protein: CASSPHPGLDETQYF

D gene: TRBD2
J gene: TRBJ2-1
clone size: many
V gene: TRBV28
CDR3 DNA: TGTGCCAGCCTGACAGTCCAGCGGGGTCGGGGAGAGCAGTTCTTC
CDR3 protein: CASLTVQRGRGEQFF

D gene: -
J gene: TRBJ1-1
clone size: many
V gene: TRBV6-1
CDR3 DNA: TGTGCCAGCAGCCAACAGCATTCCATGAACACTGAAGCTTTCTTT
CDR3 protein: CASSQQHSMNTEAFF